A single sample is the source of the 27 T cell receptor beta chains below, sequenced in a study of cytomegalovirus exposure and HLA in healthy donors. Primers for the PCR totalled 60 Vbeta and 13 Jbeta. Sequencing was performed with immunoSEQ multiplex PCR; in TCRdb, only in-frame clones are kept and a portion is missing. The data show around 150,000 clones, about 80% seen once. Sequenced: PBMCs. These TCRs come from a woman aged 45-59 years in good health and CMV-seronegative.

This clone was picked up a small number of times. The gene calls are TRBV5-4 and TRBJ2-1; maybe TRBD1 (5 bases). With 2 bases removed from V and 0 bases from J, the gap between germline ends came to 9 bases. This CDR3 comprises 15 residues. Germline V gene data show CDR1 as SGHNT and CDR2 as YYREEE (reference sequence). In nucleotides, the CDR3 is TGTGCCAGCAGCTTAACCCAGGGCTCCTACAATGAGCAGTTCTTC. The encoded protein is CASSLTQGSYNEQFF.

The table lists this clone with a few counts. The chain uses TRBV7-2 and TRBJ1-4; a possible D gene is TRBD1 (6 bases). Deletions cut 4 bases from V and 4 bases from J, with 16 bases between. The CDR3 covers 16 residues. Germline V lookup: CDR1 SGHTA, CDR2 FQGNSA. The CDR3 loop reads CASSSGDLSSNEKLFF. DNA of the CDR3: TGTGCCAGCAGCTCAGGGGACCTTAGTAGTAATGAAAAACTGTTTTTT.

This chain joins TRBV14 and TRBJ2-3; a possible D gene is TRBD1 (6 bases). Trimming took 5 bases from V and 2 from J, leaving 17 bases between them. Germline CDR1 and CDR2: SGHDN and FVKESK. The CDR3 consists of 16 residues. The CDR3 sequence is CASSSLLGALTDTQYF. The DNA for the CDR3 is TGTGCCAGCAGCTCGCTGCTGGGGGCCCTCACAGATACGCAGTATTTT.

This clone was recorded only once. This chain links TRBV28 with TRBJ2-5, with a weak D call TRBD2 (6 bases). V was cut by 3 bases and J by 5 bases, with 19 bases left in between. The CDR3 covers 16 residues. CDR1 is MDHEN and CDR2 is SYDVKM in the germline V gene. CDR3 sequence: CASSFSTGSSRETQYF. Written as DNA, the CDR3 is TGTGCCAGCAGTTTCTCGACCGGGAGCTCCCGGGAGACCCAGTACTTC.

The chain recombines TRBV7-2 with TRBJ1-2, with D perhaps TRBD1 (5 bases). From germline, CDR1 is SGHTA and CDR2 FQGNSA. This CDR3 has 15 amino acids. V was clipped by 3 bases and J by 2 bases, with 13 bases between them. In DNA, the CDR3 is TGTGCCAGCAGCTTGGGATCGGGGGTGAACTATGGCTACACCTTC. Translated, it gives CASSLGSGVNYGYTF.

V gene TRBV5-1 combines with J gene TRBJ1-1; 8 bases are shared with TRBD1. The CDR3 is made up of 15 amino acids. V shed 0 bases and J 6 bases; nucleotides not matched to a gene: 7. Germline CDR1 reads SGHRS; CDR2 reads YFSETQ. The CDR3, as DNA: TGCGCCAGCAGCTTGGTCACAGGGGGGGACGCTGAAGCTTTCTTT. Its translation: CASSLVTGGDAEAFF.

The V gene is TRBV7-2, the J gene TRBJ2-7; D is ambiguous. The CDR3 loop spans 10 amino acids. Germline lookup yields CDR1 SGHTA and CDR2 FQGNSA. The V end lost 6 bases, the J end lost 3 bases, and 3 bases lay between the germline ends. The CDR3 reads CASSHYEQYF. The CDR3 DNA is TGTGCCAGCAGTCACTACGAGCAGTACTTC.

This clone has just a few counts. This chain uses TRBV10-3 with TRBJ1-1, with TRBD1 matching 7 bases. With V trimmed by 10 bases and J by 0 bases, 5 bases remained unmatched. CDR1 and CDR2 (germline): ENHRY, SYGVKD. The CDR3 has 13 amino acids. CDR3 protein: CATRQGMNTEAFF. Written as DNA, the CDR3 is TGTGCCACCCGACAGGGAATGAACACTGAAGCTTTCTTT.

The DNA for the CDR3 is TGTGCCAGCAGCTTACTCTTAGGTGGTCAGGGGAACTATGGCTACACCTTC. It codes for CASSLLLGGQGNYGYTF. The chain combines TRBV7-9 with TRBJ1-2, with D maybe TRBD1 (6 bases). CDR1 and CDR2 from the germline V gene are SEHNR and FQNEAQ (reference sequence). V shed 2 bases and J shed 2 bases, with 18 bases lying between them. The CDR3 loop spans 17 amino acids.

V usage is TRBV5-4 and J usage is TRBJ2-1; 10 bases are shared with TRBD2. The CDR3 length is 16 residues. The V gene's germline CDR1 is SGHNT and CDR2 YYREEE (reference sequence). With 2 bases clipped from V and 10 bases from J, the junction kept 12 bases outside the gene matches. CDR3 region: CASSFYGTSVDWEQFF. In DNA form, the CDR3 reads TGTGCCAGCAGCTTTTATGGGACTAGCGTAGATTGGGAGCAGTTCTTC.

V is TRBV9 and J is TRBJ2-7, with a weak D call TRBD2 (6 bases). V lost 3 bases and J lost 1, with 14 bases in between. The CDR3 runs 15 residues. CDR1 is SGDLS, CDR2 YYNGEE, per germline. The DNA for the CDR3 is TGTGCCAGCAGCGCAGGAATAGGAGGGTCCTACGAGCAGTACTTC. As protein: CASSAGIGGSYEQYF.

This clone was counted between two and nine times. The chain has TRBV7-3 and TRBJ1-1; D is uncertain. CDR3 length: 13 residues. Germline V CDR1 and CDR2: SGHTA, FQGTGA. Deletions cut 5 bases from V and 1 base from J, with 8 bases between. CDR3 residues: CASSPTGNTEAFF. The DNA for the CDR3 is TGTGCCAGCAGCCCTACGGGGAACACTGAAGCTTTCTTT. The full variable domain, with the rest looked up from reference TRBV7-3 and TRBJ1-1, is GAGVSQTPSNKVTEKGKYVELRCDPISGHTALYWYRQSLGQGPEFLIYFQGTGAADDSGLPNDRFFAVRPEGSVSTLKIQRTERGDSAVYLCASSPTGNTEAFFGQGTRLTVV.

The rearrangement joins TRBV21-1 to TRBJ2-1; TRBD1 is the table's D call and was not checked against the DNA. TRBV21-1 is a pseudogene locus. The CDR3 is 16 residues long. CDR3 DNA sequence: TGTGCCAGCAGCAAAAGGCAGGCAGGGTTCGACAATGAGCAGTTCTTC. Residues: CASSKRQAGFDNEQFF.

The chain has TRBV5-1 and TRBJ2-5; 9 nucleotides line up with TRBD1. CDR1 and CDR2 (germline): SGHRS, YFSETQ. Losses at the gene ends were 4 bases for V and 4 bases for J; bases not matched to a gene: 11. The CDR3 sequence is 16 residues long. The CDR3: CASSPDPGQGGETQYF. The CDR3 DNA sequence: TGCGCCAGCAGCCCGGACCCGGGACAGGGCGGAGAGACCCAGTACTTC. Full variable domain (missing parts from reference TRBV5-1 and TRBJ2-5): KAGVTQTPRYLIKTRGQQVTLSCSPISGHRSVSWYQQTPGQGLQFLFEYFSETQRNKGNFPGRFSGRQFSNSRSEMNVSTLELGDSALYLCASSPDPGQGGETQYFGPGTRLLVL.

The chain has TRBV29-1 and TRBJ2-5; TRBD1 is a possible D gene (5 bases). Germline lookup yields CDR1 SQVTM and CDR2 ANQGSEA. Trimming took off 6 bases at V and 2 bases at J, with 13 bases between the two ends. The length of the CDR3 is 13 residues. In nucleotides, the CDR3 is TGCAGCGTCCTTTTAGGGGCGCAAGAGACCCAGTACTTC. Amino acids: CSVLLGAQETQYF.

The genes are TRBV5-6 and TRBJ1-1; D gene unclear. The CDR3 has 15 amino acids. The germline V gene has CDR1 SGHDT and CDR2 YYEEEE. The V end lost 0 bases, the J end lost 0 bases, and 9 bases lay between the germline ends. CDR3 sequence (DNA): TGTGCCAGCAGCTTGGCCCGGAGTCTGAACACTGAAGCTTTCTTT. Amino acids: CASSLARSLNTEAFF.

The rearrangement joins TRBV5-1 to TRBJ2-5, with 8 bases that match TRBD2. CDR1 and CDR2 (germline): SGHRS, YFSETQ. With 3 bases clipped from V and 2 bases from J, the junction kept 6 bases outside the gene matches. CDR3 size: 15 residues. In DNA, the CDR3 is TGCGCCAGCAGCTCCCTGACTAGCGCGCAAGAGACCCAGTACTTC. This encodes CASSSLTSAQETQYF.

The chain combines TRBV5-1 with TRBJ2-5, with a weak D call TRBD2 (5 bases). The CDR3 spans 14 residues. Germline V gene sequence: CDR1 SGHRS, CDR2 YFSETQ. Trimming cost V 0 bases and J 5 bases, with 11 bases left between them. The CDR3 DNA is TGCGCCAGCAGCTTGGACGGGGTGGTGGAGACCCAGTACTTC. Protein: CASSLDGVVETQYF. The full variable domain, completed using reference TRBV5-1 and TRBJ2-5, is KAGVTQTPRYLIKTRGQQVTLSCSPISGHRSVSWYQQTPGQGLQFLFEYFSETQRNKGNFPGRFSGRQFSNSRSEMNVSTLELGDSALYLCASSLDGVVETQYFGPGTRLLVL.

A word on this clone: One junction end disagrees with the germline gene, perhaps due to a read error. Different DNA sequences within this sample yield the same CDR3. V is TRBV5-1 and J is TRBJ2-7; D is unclear. CDR1 SGHRS and CDR2 YFSETQ come from the germline V gene. The CDR3 covers 11 residues. CDR3 nucleotide sequence: TGCGCCAGTAGCTCCGGGTACGAGCAGTACTTC. Its translation is CASSSGYEQYF. Full variable domain (missing parts from reference TRBV5-1 and TRBJ2-7): KAGVTQTPRYLIKTRGQQVTLSCSPISGHRSVSWYQQTPGQGLQFLFEYFSETQRNKGNFPGRFSGRQFSNSRSEMNVSTLELGDSALYLCASSSGYEQYFGPGTRLTVT.

This rearrangement joins TRBV12-5 to TRBJ2-2; the match to TRBD1 covers 7 bases. CDR3 length equals 17 residues. Germline V gene sequence: CDR1 LGHNT, CDR2 FRNRAP. Germline trimming cut 1 base from V and 6 bases from J; bases unmatched to any gene: 11. The CDR3 coding sequence is TGTGCTAGTGGTTTGGGGCAGACAGGGAAAGAGGCCGGGGAGCTGTTTTTT. Protein sequence: CASGLGQTGKEAGELFF.

The V call is TRBV11-1, the J call TRBJ2-3; TRBD2 agrees at 13 bases. There are 16 residues in the CDR3. The V gene's germline CDR1 is SGHAT and CDR2 FQDESV (reference sequence). The V segment lost 5 bases and the J segment 7 bases; nucleotides outside the gene matches: 9. This chain's CDR3 is CASSKLAGGLIYTQYF. The CDR3, as DNA: TGTGCCAGCAGCAAACTAGCGGGAGGGCTAATTTATACGCAGTATTTT.

The chain combines TRBV19 with TRBJ2-3, with TRBD2 matching 14 bases. The CDR3 runs to 16 residues. Germline lookup yields CDR1 LNHDA and CDR2 SQIVND (reference sequence). Unmatched junction bases numbered 4, after V lost 1 base and J lost 7 bases. Here the CDR3 DNA reads TGTGCCAGTAGTATAGGTGGGACTAGCGGGAGAAATACGCAGTATTTT. As protein: CASSIGGTSGRNTQYF.

The chain is built from TRBV7-2 and TRBJ2-7; a weak D match, TRBD2 (6 bases). V was trimmed by 5 bases and J by 2 bases, leaving 16 bases between them. The CDR3 length is 15 residues. From germline, CDR1 is SGHTA and CDR2 FQGNSA. CDR3 protein: CASSDSDYPTYEQYF. The CDR3 region has the DNA TGTGCCAGCAGCGACTCGGACTATCCAACCTACGAGCAGTACTTC.

J is TRBJ2-3 and V is TRBV5-1, with 9 bases fitting TRBD2. J was trimmed by 2 bases and V by 0 bases; bases with no gene match: 4. Germline values: CDR1 SGHRS, CDR2 YFSETQ. The CDR3 length is 16 residues. The CDR3: CASSLGGLATTDTQYF. Written as DNA, the CDR3 is TGCGCCAGCAGCTTGGGAGGACTAGCGACCACAGATACGCAGTATTTT.

This rearrangement joins TRBV4-3 to TRBJ2-3, with TRBD2 identical over 11 bases. This CDR3 has 15 residues. V shed 4 bases, J shed 6 bases, and the junction held 6 bases outside the gene matches. Germline CDR1 is LGHNA and CDR2 is YSLEER. CDR3 bases: TGCGCCAGCAGCCCTTCAATAGCGGGGGGGGATACGCAGTATTTT. Translating it yields CASSPSIAGGDTQYF.

This rearrangement joins TRBV7-6 to TRBJ2-7; no reliable D call. The CDR3 is made up of 11 amino acids. Trimming removed 6 bases from V and 4 bases from J, with 7 bases in between. The V gene's germline CDR1 is SGHVS and CDR2 FNYEAQ. The CDR3 nucleotides are TGTGCCAGCAGTAACCAGTACGAGCAGTACTTC. This sequence encodes CASSNQYEQYF.

V gene TRBV5-4 combines with J gene TRBJ1-1; D unresolved. Germline V lookup: CDR1 SGHNT, CDR2 YYREEE (reference sequence). V was trimmed by 10 bases and J by 4 bases, leaving 14 bases between them. CDR3 length: 12 amino acids. CDR3 loop: CASREVGTEAFF. The CDR3 region has the DNA TGTGCCTCCCGGGAGGTCGGCACTGAAGCTTTCTTT.